This TCR beta chain stems from a study of CD8+CD57+ T cells in acquired aplastic anemia. About the study: Roughly 3 ug was the average amount of DNA from sorted CD4+ and CD8+ cells. Study results and caveats: Patients had about 31 CD8+ CDR3 sequences in common with controls (the shared set).

Genomic DNA templated the TCR beta VDJ and CDR3 profiling. TCRdb itself ran the reads through MiXCR, one entry per CDR3 protein. The sample consists of 150,000 to 200,000 distinct CDR3 sequences, under 70% of them appearing once. This clonotype has just a few counts. Its antigen is unidentified. Germline V gene data show CDR1 as SGHRS and CDR2 as YFSETQ. This CDR3 region has 14 residues. The V segment lost 2 bases and the J segment 4 bases; nucleotides outside the gene matches: 3. This receptor was identified in a human donor with severe aplastic anemia or a healthy control (not recorded which). The chain employs TRBV5-1 and TRBJ2-4, with 7 nucleotides matching TRBD1. The sample taken for sequencing was sorted CD4+, CD8+, or CD8+CD57+ T cells (not recorded which) from PBMCs. The CDR3 sequence is CASSFGTAKNIQYF. As DNA, the CDR3 is TGCGCCAGCAGCTTCGGGACAGCTAAAAACATTCAGTACTTC.